The rows below give T cell receptor beta chains drawn from one sample of a study of blood T cell repertoires in COVID-19. Method: immunoSEQ multiplex PCR; TCRdb's copy keeps in-frame clones and lacks some. The table includes roughly 320,000 clones, approximately 90% detected once. The sequenced sample consisted of peripheral blood. These receptor sequences come from a woman aged 45-60 years with COVID-19, enrolled during active disease. The CDR3 runs from the conserved cysteine through the conserved F or W. D genes are given only for firm matches.

j_gene	d_gene	v_gene	CDR3aa	CDR3nt
TRBJ2-2	TRBD2	TRBV6-5	CASRLAGVTGELFF	TGTGCCAGCAGGCTAGCGGGAGTCACCGGGGAGCTGTTTTTT
TRBJ1-1	.	TRBV18	CASSPSTVTNTEAFF	TGTGCCAGCTCACCTTCGACAGTTACGAACACTGAAGCTTTCTTT
TRBJ1-1	.	TRBV6-2/TRBV6-3	CASSYQRGTLEAFF	TGTGCCAGCAGTTACCAGCGGGGGACCCTTGAAGCTTTCTTT
TRBJ1-2	TRBD1	TRBV14	CASSRERTGGGYTF	TGTGCCAGCAGCCGCGAGCGGACAGGCGGGGGCTACACCTTC
TRBJ2-1	.	TRBV6-6	CATSATEQFF	TGTGCCACCAGCGCGACAGAGCAGTTCTTC
TRBJ1-5	.	TRBV28	CASRQNNQPQHF	TGTGCCAGCAGACAAAACAATCAGCCCCAGCATTTT
TRBJ2-3	TRBD1	TRBV11-2	CASSLGGQGPDTQYF	TGTGCCAGCAGCTTAGGGGGACAGGGGCCAGATACGCAGTATTTT
TRBJ1-2	.	TRBV19	CASSIDQTGVRFVYGYTF	TGTGCCAGTAGTATAGATCAGACAGGAGTTAGATTCGTCTATGGCTACACCTTC
TRBJ1-5	.	TRBV7-2	CASSFRFSNQPQHF	TGTGCCAGCAGCTTCAGGTTTAGCAATCAGCCCCAGCATTTT
TRBJ2-1	.	TRBV7-7	CASSPQGGKGNNEQFF	TGTGCTAGCAGCCCCCAAGGAGGGAAGGGCAACAATGAGCAGTTCTTC